One and the same sample provided the 11 T cell receptor beta chains below, sequenced in a study of blood T cell repertoires in COVID-19. This table comes from immunoSEQ multiplex PCR, and its TCRdb copy is limited to in-frame clones, with some not included. This sample yields approximately 440,000 clones, of which roughly 88% are seen a single time; about 0.6% belongs to the top ten. The sequencing sample was made of PBMCs or T cells enriched from blood (not recorded which). The receptors derive from a man between 18 and 29 years old who had recovered from COVID-19.

This clone was seen once. This chain joins TRBV7-3 and TRBJ1-2; 12 bases are shared with TRBD1. The CDR3 totals 15 residues. V lost 5 bases to trimming and J lost 4 bases; unmatched junction nucleotides: 5. Germline CDR1 reads SGHTA; CDR2 reads FQGTGA. CDR3 sequence: CASSPGQGASYGYTF. The CDR3 nucleotides are TGTGCCAGCAGCCCGGGACAGGGGGCTTCCTATGGCTACACCTTC. Complete variable domain (other parts from reference TRBV7-3 and TRBJ1-2): GAGVSQTPSNKVTEKGKYVELRCDPISGHTALYWYRQSLGQGPEFLIYFQGTGAADDSGLPNDRFFAVRPEGSVSTLKIQRTERGDSAVYLCASSPGQGASYGYTFGSGTRLTVV.

The rearrangement uses TRBV24-1 and TRBJ2-1, with D possibly matching TRBD2 (5 bases). Germline CDR1 and CDR2: KGHDR and SFDVKD. Trimming stripped 3 bases from V and 6 bases from J, with 14 bases between. The CDR3 is 15 residues long. CDR3 residues: CATSDPRDPGNEQFF. The DNA of the CDR3 is TGTGCCACCAGTGATCCACGGGATCCCGGCAATGAGCAGTTCTTC.

The DNA for the CDR3 is TGTGCCAGCAGTCAGGGGATTGAGCAGTTCTTC. As protein: CASSQGIEQFF. The chain has TRBV28 and TRBJ2-1, with D perhaps TRBD1 (6 bases). Per germline, CDR1 MDHEN and CDR2 SYDVKM. The germline V and J ends were trimmed by 5 bases and 9 bases, with 8 bases remaining between them. The length of the CDR3 is 11 residues. The full variable domain, its missing parts supplied by reference TRBV28 and TRBJ2-1, is DVKVTQSSRYLVKRTGEKVFLECVQDMDHENMFWYRQDPGLGLRLIYFSYDVKMKEKGDIPEGYSVSREKKERFSLILESASTNQTSMYLCASSQGIEQFFGPGTRLTVL.

This clone was seen once. The gene calls are TRBV28 and TRBJ1-3; D not resolved. The ends were cut back, 10 bases at V and 2 bases at J, with 12 bases in the middle. The CDR3 covers 13 residues. Germline values: CDR1 MDHEN, CDR2 SYDVKM. Here the CDR3 reads CATYSLTGNTIYF. In DNA, the CDR3 is TGTGCCACCTATAGCTTAACTGGAAACACCATATATTTT. Complete variable domain (other parts from reference TRBV28 and TRBJ1-3): DVKVTQSSRYLVKRTGEKVFLECVQDMDHENMFWYRQDPGLGLRLIYFSYDVKMKEKGDIPEGYSVSREKKERFSLILESASTNQTSMYLCATYSLTGNTIYFGEGSWLTVV.

This clone was picked up one time. The V and J genes are TRBV29-1 and TRBJ2-1; D is ambiguous. Trimming stripped 3 bases from V and 9 bases from J, with 3 bases between. CDR1 SQVTM and CDR2 ANQGSEA come from the germline V gene. The CDR3 covers 9 residues. The CDR3: CSVDSEQFF. The DNA of the CDR3 is TGCAGCGTTGATAGTGAGCAGTTCTTC.

The chain is built from TRBV11-3 and TRBJ2-7, with 8 bases fitting TRBD1. V lost 5 bases and J lost 3; bases outside the gene matches: 9. The CDR3 totals 15 residues. Germline-derived CDR1 and CDR2 are SGHNT and YENEEA. CDR3 sequence: CASSPGQGRFYEQYF. CDR3 nucleotides: TGTGCCAGCAGCCCAGGACAGGGTCGTTTCTACGAGCAGTACTTC.

The J gene is TRBJ2-7, the V gene TRBV7-6, with unresolved D. The CDR3 totals 13 residues. Germline V gene sequence: CDR1 SGHVS, CDR2 FNYEAQ. Trimming removed 1 base from V and 1 base from J, with 5 bases in between. CDR3 sequence (DNA): TGTGCCAGCAGCTTAGGCGCATCCTACGAGCAGTACTTC. This encodes CASSLGASYEQYF.

The rearrangement links TRBV5-6 to TRBJ1-4, with a possible D match to TRBD1 (5 bases). Germline-derived CDR1 and CDR2 are SGHDT and YYEEEE. The CDR3 consists of 16 residues. Between the trimmed V and J ends, which lost 0 bases and 8 bases, there was a span of 17 bases. The CDR3 DNA sequence: TGTGCCAGCAGCTTGGCCCGTGAGACAGAAAGAGAAAAACTGTTTTTT. Translation: CASSLARETEREKLFF.

This chain joins TRBV15 and TRBJ1-5, with D unresolved. The length of the CDR3 is 16 residues. The V gene's germline CDR1 is LNHNV and CDR2 YYDKDF (reference sequence). V was shortened by 0 bases and J by 2 bases, with 11 bases between the two germline ends. CDR3 nucleotide sequence: TGTGCCACCAGCAGAGAAAACTTGGTTGGCAATCAGCCCCAGCATTTT. Translation: CATSRENLVGNQPQHF.

The genes are TRBV6-1 and TRBJ1-1, with a weak D call TRBD1 (5 bases). There are 13 residues in the CDR3. The ends were cut back, 2 bases at V and 10 bases at J, with 14 bases in the middle. Germline V CDR1 and CDR2: MNHNS, SASEGT. The CDR3 loop reads CASSEQGYGLAFF. In DNA, the CDR3 is TGTGCCAGCAGTGAACAGGGTTACGGTTTAGCTTTCTTT.

The chain combines TRBV5-4 with TRBJ1-3; 7 nucleotides line up with TRBD1. From germline, CDR1 is SGHNT and CDR2 YYREEE (reference sequence). The ends lost 4 bases at V and 0 bases at J; junction bases unmatched: 7. The CDR3 loop spans 16 amino acids. CDR3 loop: CASSRRQGDSGNTIYF. CDR3 nucleotide sequence: TGTGCCAGCAGCCGGAGACAGGGTGACTCTGGAAACACCATATATTTT.